This TCR beta chain was found in a study of cytotoxic CD8 clonotypes in ibrutinib-treated CLL (dated by TCRdb to the early 2020s). Regarding the research as a whole: The cohort was composed of around twelve relapsed/refractory and around 15 treatment-naive patients; IGHV unmutated status was identified in 17 patients. Partial responses were observed in some 24 patients and complete responses in 2; after a median follow-up of about 69 months, remission was maintained in roughly 15 patients and progression was observed in 12. The response samples were drawn at a median of 12 months into treatment, with a range of about 6 to 40 months. Samples averaged approximately 260,000 productive templates and tens of thousands of productive rearrangements. Longitudinal samples were available for about 30% of the roughly 90 trial participants. Cryopreserved peripheral blood mononuclear cells were obtained before treatment, at response, and at either sustained remission or disease progression. Every sample from remission and from progressive disease was obtained while the patients were still on ibrutinib.

The investigation overall reported the following: Clonality rose at ibrutinib response, remained stable during sustained remission, and dropped back toward baseline at progression. Public clonotypes were rare and either shrank or stayed stable during treatment, and the rise in clonality at ibrutinib response reflected expansion of private clonotypes. Baseline clonality was found to be higher than that of age-matched healthy donors and was strongly correlated with circulating CD8+ T-cell counts. Sampling times were not matched between patients in sustained remission and patients whose disease was progressing, and lymph node repertoires were not examined.

As to this clone: Its antigen remains undetermined. Nothing much larger sits one base from this clone, and base qualities are not available. Additional DNA sequences in this sample encode the identical CDR3.

For TCR beta library preparation, approximately 2.2 micrograms of genomic DNA were isolated from cryopreserved PBMCs. Longitudinal blood samples from CLL patients on ibrutinib monotherapy underwent high-throughput TCR beta sequencing. The patients took part in an open-label, single-center phase 2 trial of ibrutinib monotherapy. Each clonotype received, on average, 10x coverage in deep resolution sequencing performed on a MiSeq, where the target depth lay between 1 in 1 million and 1 in 200,000 T cells. The immunoSEQ hsTCRB Kit was used to generate the TCR beta libraries. The authors' pipeline ran thus. Data were analyzed with ImmunoSEQ Data Assistant and ImmunoSEQ Analyzer, with V, D and J genes assigned per IMGT definitions. Clonality, which ranges from 0 to 1, was calculated as one minus the normalized Shannon entropy of productive rearrangement frequencies. Public clonotype analysis was restricted to overrepresented clonotypes comprising at least 0.05% of each patient's repertoire. Thirteen age-matched healthy donor repertoires from immuneACCESS were used as controls for clonality. This immuneACCESS table, as held by TCRdb, lists in-frame sequences with V and J called but not all clones. Of the missing ones, under half trace to an unresolved V gene in checked studies; the others have no known cause. V and J calls and clone size are as listed in that table; D and trimming were resolved from the DNA. The sample contains about 300,000 clones, 67% of them found a single time. The ten largest make up roughly 6.8% of the sample.

The sample in question was PBMCs, obtained after 36 months of ibrutinib treatment. This clonotype was obtained from a human donor with chronic lymphocytic leukemia.

The CDR3 protein sequence reads: CASSVGGANQPQHF. The nucleotide sequence reads as follows: TGTGCCAGCAGCGTAGGTGGGGCCAATCAGCCCCAGCATTTT. The rearrangement joined TRBV9 to TRBJ1-5, with a weak D call of TRBD1 (5 bases match). V sheds 0 bases and J sheds 3 bases, leaving 7 bases between their ends. Reading from cysteine to phenylalanine, the CDR3 counts 14 amino acids. The sequence is cut down to CDR3 DNA, 42 bases in frame from base 1. As encoded in the germline V gene, CDR1 is SGDLS while CDR2 is YYNGEE.